The 11 T cell receptor beta chains reported below all come from one sample, sequenced in a study of shared clonotypes between healthy human individuals. Assay: immunoSEQ multiplex PCR; the TCRdb copy retains only in-frame clones and omits some. The sample shows 2 million to 2.5 million clones, approximately 95% of them seen only once. The sequenced sample was naive CD4+ T cells from PBMCs. Noted subset: CD45RA+ positively selected. The receptor source for this set is a man younger than 35 in good health. Some clones in this sample may be carry-over from other donors' samples.

This chain uses TRBV28 with TRBJ2-7; 7 bases fit TRBD1. CDR1 is MDHEN and CDR2 is SYDVKM in the germline V gene. J lost 2 bases, V lost 2 bases, and 3 bases had no gene match. The CDR3 sequence is 14 residues long. This chain's CDR3 is CASSLPGQTYEQYF. The CDR3 coding sequence is TGTGCCAGCAGTTTACCGGGACAGACCTACGAGCAGTACTTC.

The chain joins TRBV7-2 to TRBJ1-5; D is unclear. The CDR3 extends over 14 amino acids. CDR1 is SGHTA, CDR2 FQGNSA, per germline. The germline V and J ends were trimmed by 2 bases and 4 bases, with 9 bases remaining between them. The DNA of the CDR3 is TGTGCCAGCAGCTTAATACTGATAAATCAGCCCCAGCATTTT. Its translation: CASSLILINQPQHF. Complete variable domain (other parts from reference TRBV7-2 and TRBJ1-5): GAGVSQSPSNKVTEKGKDVELRCDPISGHTALYWYRQSLGQGLEFLIYFQGNSAPDKSGLPSDRFSAERTGGSVSTLTIQRTQQEDSAVYLCASSLILINQPQHFGDGTRLSIL.

V is TRBV19 and J is TRBJ2-1; D is perhaps TRBD1 or TRBD2 (5 bases each). Trimming removed 6 bases from V and 8 bases from J, with 17 bases in between. Germline V gives CDR1 LNHDA, CDR2 SQIVND (reference sequence). The CDR3 covers 14 residues. The CDR3 DNA reads TGTGCCAGTAGGGGACCGCCGGATTTCGATGAGCAGTTCTTC. It is translated as CASRGPPDFDEQFF.

The chain is built from TRBV7-9 and TRBJ2-1; 12 bases are a match to TRBD2. The trim removed 6 bases at V and 10 bases at J, leaving 10 bases unmatched. In germline, CDR1 is SEHNR, CDR2 FQNEAQ (reference sequence). The CDR3 covers 15 residues. In DNA, the CDR3 is TGTGCCAGCAGTTCGACTAGCGGGAGTGTCGGCGAGCAGTTCTTC. Translation gives CASSSTSGSVGEQFF.

With respect to this clone: This sample also contains other DNA sequences that code for the same CDR3. V gene TRBV5-1 combines with J gene TRBJ2-3; no reliable D call. The CDR3 is 13 amino acids. Germline loops: CDR1 SGHRS, CDR2 YFSETQ. V was shortened by 2 bases and J by 0 bases, with 4 bases between the two germline ends. The CDR3 loop is CASSFGSTDTQYF. CDR3 sequence (DNA): TGCGCCAGCAGCTTCGGTAGCACAGATACGCAGTATTTT.

This sequence joins TRBV4-3 and TRBJ1-2, with unresolved D. This CDR3 contains 16 residues. V was pared by 4 bases and J by 5 bases, with 20 bases between. Germline V gives CDR1 LGHNA, CDR2 YSLEER. CDR3 amino acids: CASSPKFGTAGYGYTF. CDR3 DNA sequence: TGCGCCAGCAGCCCCAAATTTGGTACAGCGGGTTATGGCTACACCTTC.

With regard to this clone: The sample has other DNA sequences that encode this CDR3 too. The gene calls are TRBV5-1 and TRBJ2-4; D perhaps matches TRBD2 (6 bases). Germline V lookup: CDR1 SGHRS, CDR2 YFSETQ. Trimming took 4 bases from V and 0 from J, leaving 11 bases between them. The CDR3 has 15 amino acids. The CDR3 loop reads CASSPLGGAKNIQYF. The CDR3 DNA is TGCGCCAGCAGCCCGTTGGGGGGAGCCAAAAACATTCAGTACTTC.

V and J are TRBV21-1 and TRBJ2-5; the DNA was not compared with TRBD1, the D call given in the table. TRBV21-1 is reported as a pseudogene. The CDR3 covers 20 residues. The CDR3 DNA reads TGTGCCAGCAGCTCTAGTTCGGGACAGGGGCCCCGAAGGCCTCGAGAGACCCAGTACTTC. Its protein is CASSSSSGQGPRRPRETQYF.

This chain joins TRBV18 and TRBJ2-4; possibly TRBD2 for D (6 bases). The CDR3 has 16 amino acids. From germline, CDR1 is KGHSH and CDR2 LQKENI. V was trimmed by 3 bases and J by 2 bases, leaving 14 bases between them. CDR3 DNA sequence: TGTGCCAGCTCACCCCTGATGGGACTGACCAAAAACATTCAGTACTTC. Protein sequence: CASSPLMGLTKNIQYF.

This chain joins TRBV15 and TRBJ2-3; tentative D call: TRBD2 (5 bases). Trimming cost V 1 base and J 2 bases, with 13 bases left between them. This CDR3 spans 16 amino acids. The germline gives CDR1 LNHNV, CDR2 YYDKDF (reference sequence). CDR3 DNA sequence: TGTGCCACCAGCAGAGGAGGGTTAAGGGACACAGATACGCAGTATTTT. It yields the protein CATSRGGLRDTDTQYF.

The gene calls are TRBV29-1 and TRBJ2-3, with TRBD1 identical over 9 bases. This CDR3 is 14 amino acids long. V was clipped by 3 bases and J by 0 bases; unmatched bases: 1. Germline V lookup: CDR1 SQVTM, CDR2 ANQGSEA. CDR3 in amino acids: CSVEGTGSTDTQYF. CDR3 coding DNA: TGCAGCGTTGAGGGGACAGGGAGCACAGATACGCAGTATTTT.